The text below deals with one TCR beta chain. Its cognate antigen is unknown. Some clones are missing from TCRdb's copy, which holds only in-frame ones; the method was immunoSEQ multiplex PCR. Of some 170,000 clones listed, about 90% are singletons. The CDR3 consists of 13 residues. Germline V gives CDR1 LNHDA, CDR2 SQIVND (reference sequence). Between the trimmed V and J ends, which lost 5 bases and 5 bases, there was a span of 12 bases. The data were obtained in a study of T cell responses to AZD1222 COVID-19 vaccine. Whole-study results and caveats: Breadth and depth of Spike-specific TCRs rose after two AZD1222 doses. White British ancestry dominated among donors, who included more females, and clonal diversity was possibly underestimated. Only 5 or 6 individuals given AZD1222 were seropositive at baseline.

This TCR was recovered from an adult in good health. The chain employs TRBV19 and TRBJ2-5; D is possibly TRBD2 (6 bases). This sample comprised peripheral blood, obtained on day 0 of MenACWY control vaccination. In DNA, the CDR3 is TGTGCCAGTAGTCTAAGAGGAGGGGAGACCCAGTACTTC. This translates into CASSLRGGETQYF.